The 24 T cell receptor beta chains listed next were all sequenced from one sample in a study of T cells after yellow fever vaccination. TCRdb recomputed calls from the 5' RACE reads with MiXCR, one row per CDR3 protein. The data contain more than 300,000 distinct CDR3 sequences, approximately 4% of them seen just once; the ten biggest clones take up roughly 19%. The sample was PBMCs, taken 15 days after the yellow fever booster vaccination. These receptors were collected from a young man who received the YFV17D yellow fever vaccine.

This clonotype was seen ten or more times. The gene calls are TRBV5-1 and TRBJ2-5; D is undetermined. Germline-derived CDR1 and CDR2 are SGHRS and YFSETQ. The CDR3 runs 15 residues. V lost 0 bases to trimming and J lost 1 base, with 10 bases between them. CDR3: CASSLVQAGQETQYF. CDR3 DNA: TGCGCCAGCAGCTTGGTTCAGGCAGGCCAAGAGACCCAGTACTTC. Variable domain in full (rest from reference TRBV5-1 and TRBJ2-5): KAGVTQTPRYLIKTRGQQVTLSCSPISGHRSVSWYQQTPGQGLQFLFEYFSETQRNKGNFPGRFSGRQFSNSRSEMNVSTLELGDSALYLCASSLVQAGQETQYFGPGTRLLVL.

In this sample, this clonotype turned up many times. This chain connects TRBV7-6 to TRBJ1-1; a weak D match, TRBD1 (6 bases). CDR3 length: 16 residues. Looked up from germline, CDR1 is SGHVS and CDR2 is FNYEAQ. V was pared by 6 bases and J by 1 base, with 18 bases between. CDR3 residues: CASSSSPGHRNTEAFF. DNA of the CDR3: TGTGCCAGCAGTTCCTCTCCGGGACACAGGAACACTGAAGCTTTCTTT.

This clonotype was recorded at least ten times. V usage is TRBV7-3 and J usage is TRBJ1-2; the D is unclear. CDR1 and CDR2 (germline): SGHTA, FQGTGA. V was pared by 6 bases and J by 4 bases, with 9 bases between. The CDR3 loop spans 12 amino acids. The CDR3, as DNA: TGTGCCAGCAGTGAGCTAGGCTATGGCTACACCTTC. Its translation: CASSELGYGYTF.

In its sample, this clonotype was seen many times. The chain carries TRBV30 and TRBJ2-1; D possibly uses TRBD1 or TRBD2 (5 bases each). This CDR3 region has 15 residues. Germline CDR1 GTSNPN, CDR2 SVGIG (reference sequence). Trimming shortened V by 3 bases and J by 0 bases, and 12 bases separated the two germline ends. In nucleotides, the CDR3 is TGTGCCTGGAGCGGGGCCGAGAGCTCCTACAATGAGCAGTTCTTC. It is translated as CAWSGAESSYNEQFF. Using reference TRBV30 and TRBJ2-1 for the parts outside the CDR3, the full variable domain is SQTIHQWPATLVQPVGSPLSLECTVEGTSNPNLYWYRQAAGRGLQLLFYSVGIGQISSEVPQNLSASRPQDRQFILSSKKLLLSDSGFYLCAWSGAESSYNEQFFGPGTRLTVL.

The J gene is TRBJ2-1, the V gene TRBV20-1; the D call may be TRBD1 or TRBD2 (5 bases each). Germline CDR1 is DFQATT and CDR2 is SNEGSKA (reference sequence). Trimming took off 3 bases at V and 2 bases at J, with 17 bases between the two ends. CDR3 length: 16 residues. DNA of the CDR3: TGCAGTGCTAGGGCCCGGATGGGGGTGCCCTACAATGAGCAGTTCTTC. Translating gives CSARARMGVPYNEQFF.

This clonotype was recorded a few times. The chain links TRBV7-2 to TRBJ1-1; possibly TRBD1 for D (6 bases). Germline V gene sequence: CDR1 SGHTA, CDR2 FQGNSA. The CDR3 has 14 residues. V lost 5 bases to trimming and J lost 6 bases, with 16 bases between them. Here the CDR3 reads CASSRTVVSPEAFF. DNA for the CDR3: TGTGCCAGCAGCCGGACAGTTGTCTCACCTGAAGCTTTCTTT. Full variable domain (remainder filled in from reference TRBV7-2 and TRBJ1-1): GAGVSQSPSNKVTEKGKDVELRCDPISGHTALYWYRQSLGQGLEFLIYFQGNSAPDKSGLPSDRFSAERTGGSVSTLTIQRTQQEDSAVYLCASSRTVVSPEAFFGQGTRLTVV.

This clonotype was seen a handful of times. The chain employs TRBV12-3 or TRBV12-4 and TRBJ2-3, with 7 bases identical to TRBD2. The CDR3 contains 14 residues. The ends lost 6 bases at V and 4 bases at J; junction bases unmatched: 7. This CDR3 reads CASRYGLVSDTQYF. The CDR3 bases are TGTGCCAGCAGATATGGACTAGTCTCAGATACGCAGTATTTT.

The chain links TRBV12-3 or TRBV12-4 to TRBJ2-7, with TRBD1 as a possible D gene (5 bases). CDR3 length equals 14 residues. Trimming removed 2 bases from V and 3 bases from J, with 11 bases in between. CDR3 protein: CASSLYGQHYEQYF. The CDR3 nucleotides are TGTGCCAGCAGTTTATACGGACAACACTACGAGCAGTACTTC.

At least ten counts were recorded for this clonotype. The genes are TRBV7-2 and TRBJ1-1; D ambiguous. Germline CDR1 SGHTA, CDR2 FQGNSA. This CDR3 has 14 amino acids. Trimming took off 1 base at V and 1 base at J, with 7 bases between the two ends. CDR3 protein: CASSLGAGNTEAFF. CDR3 in DNA: TGTGCCAGCAGCTTAGGGGCCGGGAACACTGAAGCTTTCTTT.

This clonotype came up many times. The rearrangement links TRBV20-1 to TRBJ1-2, with 7 bases that match TRBD1. This CDR3 contains 14 residues. V shed 5 bases and J 0 bases; nucleotides not matched to a gene: 6. Looked up from germline, CDR1 is DFQATT and CDR2 is SNEGSKA (reference sequence). The CDR3 spells CSAEGARANYGYTF. CDR3 nucleotides: TGCAGTGCTGAGGGGGCCCGGGCTAACTATGGCTACACCTTC.

This clonotype was counted at least ten times. The chain joins TRBV6-5 to TRBJ1-2; 8 bases are shared with TRBD1. V was pared by 8 bases and J by 5 bases, with 13 bases of the junction left unmatched. The germline CDR1 and CDR2 sequences are MNHEY and SVGAGI. This CDR3 has 15 amino acids. The CDR3 protein is CASLGTGEGAYGYTF. CDR3 coding DNA: TGTGCCAGCCTTGGGACAGGCGAGGGGGCATATGGCTACACCTTC.

This clonotype was detected ten times or more. This rearrangement joins TRBV7-2 to TRBJ2-2; 7 positions match TRBD1. The CDR3 extends over 17 amino acids. V trimming: 2 bases; J trimming: 4 bases; junction bases outside the gene matches: 10. The germline gives CDR1 SGHTA, CDR2 FQGNSA. CDR3: CASSLTLWTGITGELFF. DNA of the CDR3: TGTGCCAGCAGCTTAACCCTCTGGACAGGAATCACCGGGGAGCTGTTTTTT.

There are a few counts of this clonotype. The chain joins TRBV6-5 to TRBJ2-2; TRBD1 matches 10 bases. This CDR3 has 15 amino acids. V dropped 3 bases and J dropped 5; count of bases not matched to a gene: 3. Germline-derived CDR1 and CDR2 are MNHEY and SVGAGI. The CDR3 protein is CASSYWTGGTGELFF. The DNA for the CDR3 is TGTGCCAGCAGTTATTGGACAGGGGGGACCGGGGAGCTGTTTTTT.

The chain is built from TRBV5-1 and TRBJ2-3, with TRBD2 identical over 8 bases. The CDR3 contains 15 residues. The V and J ends lost 3 bases and 3 bases, in that order; junction bases with no gene match: 6. Germline CDR1 reads SGHRS; CDR2 reads YFSETQ. Here the CDR3 reads CASSYSGAQTDTQYF. For the CDR3, the DNA is TGCGCCAGCAGCTATAGCGGGGCCCAGACAGATACGCAGTATTTT.

This clonotype showed up just a few times. The genes are TRBV3-1 and TRBJ2-3, with TRBD2 matching 8 bases. The length of the CDR3 is 18 residues. Trimming took 3 bases from V and 6 from J; bases not matched to a gene: 17. CDR1 and CDR2 from the germline V gene are LGHDT and YNNKEL (reference sequence). CDR3 nucleotide sequence: TGTGCCAGCAGCCACAGAGTTACGATCCGGGGGGGCCGGGATACGCAGTATTTT. This translates into CASSHRVTIRGGRDTQYF.

The chain uses TRBV7-3 and TRBJ2-5; perhaps D is TRBD1 or TRBD2 (7 bases each). Trimming cost V 1 base and J 7 bases, with 22 bases left between them. Germline V gene sequence: CDR1 SGHTA, CDR2 FQGTGA. The CDR3 contains 17 residues. CDR3 amino acids: CASSLRGGQSGLGTQYF. CDR3 bases: TGTGCCAGCAGCTTAAGGGGGGGACAGTCCGGTCTTGGGACCCAGTACTTC.

The chain is built from TRBV4-3 and TRBJ2-2; D is ambiguous. Germline assignment: CDR1 LGHNA and CDR2 YSLEER. V lost 1 base, J lost 0 bases, and 12 bases lay in between. The CDR3 runs to 17 residues. CDR3 sequence reads: CASSQVTSIANTGELFF. The CDR3 region has the DNA TGCGCCAGCAGCCAAGTTACCAGTATCGCGAACACCGGGGAGCTGTTTTTT.

This clonotype appeared a few times. The rearrangement joins TRBV28 to TRBJ2-7; D ambiguous. The CDR3 runs to 12 residues. The ends were cut back, 8 bases at V and 5 bases at J, with 13 bases in the middle. Per germline, CDR1 MDHEN and CDR2 SYDVKM. CDR3 coding DNA: TGTGCCAGCGGGGAATCTGGCCACGAGCAGTACGTC. It specifies CASGESGHEQYV.

This clonotype was seen a few times. This chain joins TRBV20-1 and TRBJ2-7; D remains unclear. Germline V gene sequence: CDR1 DFQATT, CDR2 SNEGSKA (reference sequence). Trimming pared 0 bases from V and 1 base from J, leaving 10 bases between. This CDR3 is built from 14 residues. CDR3 coding DNA: TGCAGTGCTAGAGATCCGGCGCATTCCTACGAGCAGTACTTC. Amino acids: CSARDPAHSYEQYF.

This clonotype has ten or more counts. The V gene is TRBV20-1, the J gene TRBJ2-5; 7 nucleotides align to TRBD2. CDR3 size: 13 residues. Trimming took 1 base from V and 3 from J; bases not matched to a gene: 2. Germline loops: CDR1 DFQATT, CDR2 SNEGSKA (reference sequence). CDR3 sequence: CSARAAGKETQYF. CDR3 sequence (DNA): TGCAGTGCTAGAGCAGCGGGAAAAGAGACCCAGTACTTC.

This clonotype has only a few counts. The chain links TRBV7-2 to TRBJ2-2, with 7 bases lining up with TRBD2. The germline CDR1 and CDR2 sequences are SGHTA and FQGNSA. This CDR3 comprises 16 residues. V lost 6 bases and J lost 1; bases outside the gene matches: 8. The CDR3 nucleotides read TGTGCCAGCAGTCTAGAGGGAGGGAAGAACACCGGGGAGCTGTTTTTT. Protein product: CASSLEGGKNTGELFF.

The chain joins TRBV6-6 to TRBJ1-4; no reliable D call. The CDR3 is 15 residues long. Trimming took off 0 bases at V and 1 base at J, with 6 bases between the two ends. Germline V lookup: CDR1 MNHNY, CDR2 SVGAGI (reference sequence). This CDR3 reads CASSYSVVTNEKLFF. For the CDR3, the DNA is TGTGCCAGCAGTTACTCGGTGGTAACTAATGAAAAACTGTTTTTT.

The chain links TRBV20-1 to TRBJ1-2; perhaps TRBD1 as D (5 bases). The V gene's germline CDR1 is DFQATT and CDR2 SNEGSKA (reference sequence). The CDR3 sequence is 16 residues long. Between the trimmed V and J ends, which lost 0 bases and 4 bases, there was a span of 18 bases. The CDR3 protein is CSARDSAGGLAYGYTF. The DNA for the CDR3 is TGCAGTGCTAGAGACTCCGCGGGGGGTTTGGCCTATGGCTACACCTTC.

The chain employs TRBV18 and TRBJ2-3; TRBD1 agrees at 10 bases. This CDR3 region has 17 residues. J lost 5 bases, V lost 4 bases, and 12 bases had no gene match. Germline V gene sequence: CDR1 KGHSH, CDR2 LQKENI. The CDR3 loop reads CASSRLPGQGIVDTQYF. The DNA of the CDR3 is TGTGCCAGCTCACGCCTACCGGGACAGGGGATAGTAGATACGCAGTATTTT.